The entry below describes one T cell receptor beta chain. These data originate in a study of blood T cell repertoires in COVID-19. Study-level background: Italy, Spain and the United States were the sources of the convalescent and acute COVID-19 samples. PBMCs, B-cell-depleted T cells, or T cells were the source of the cDNA or gDNA that made up the material.

The method was immunoSEQ multiplex PCR; TCRdb's version includes in-frame clones alone and lacks a portion of them. This table holds 150,000 or so clones, 70% to 85% found once. The receptor's source is a woman aged 80 or older with acute or convalescent COVID-19. Sequencing input: peripheral blood.

CDR3 DNA: TGTGCCAGCGGCCCGGGGGGCCGGACTGAAGCTTTCTTT. It codes for CASGPGGRTEAFF. The chain uses TRBV28 and TRBJ1-1; possibly TRBD1 for D (6 bases). V lost 8 bases to trimming and J lost 5 bases, with 15 bases between them. This CDR3 is built from 13 residues. Germline V gene lookup returns CDR1 MDHEN and CDR2 SYDVKM.